This T cell receptor (beta chain) was observed in a study of blood T cell repertoires in COVID-19 (TCRdb year 2020). About the full investigation: Samples from collaborators originated in the United States, Italy and Spain and spanned both the acute and convalescent phases of COVID-19. The material from the prospective study consisted of cDNA or gDNA derived from T cells, B-cell-depleted T cells, or PBMCs. Subjects who had been exposed to COVID-19, were actively infected with it, or had recovered from it provided the deeply sampled blood TCRbeta repertoires that made up the dataset. The repertoires were released in a freely available public database meant as a resource for research on the immune response to SARS-CoV-2. The samples were drawn from the first 160 participants of the ongoing ImmuneRACE study and from 1,254 subjects provided by 6 global collaborators. Sample metadata almost always included a de-identified subject ID, COVID-19 status, age in years and sex. Where HLA class I and class II types were available, the types were taken from metadata supplied by the sample provider, not from assay-based typing.

This clone occurred a few times. What this receptor recognizes is not known. No clone much larger than this one lies a single base away; base qualities are absent. Participants in the prospective study were enrolled through a virtual design, were aged roughly 18 to 100 years, and lived in roughly 25 United States geographic areas. Cohort assignment in the prospective study relied on participant-reported clinical history from a screening survey and a study questionnaire. Recovered participants in ImmuneRACE Cohort 3 were defined by two consecutive negative NP/OP PCR tests, clearance by a healthcare professional, or resolution of symptoms. Mobile phlebotomists in the prospective study collected whole blood, serum and a nasopharyngeal or oropharyngeal swab from every participant. Over an approximately 2-month period, participants in the prospective study had the option of providing additional blood draws and questionnaires. Before DNA extraction, blood samples from the prospective study were shipped at room temperature or frozen.

Points the paper makes about the study in general: The quantity of clinical and demographic metadata differed by source and by participant and was supplied without curation.

The CDR3 measures 15 amino acids from cysteine to phenylalanine. The read is trimmed to its CDR3 DNA, 45 bases read in frame from base 1. Trimming at the junction amounts to 5 bases on V and 0 bases on J, and the germline ends lie 11 bases apart. CDR1 is given as MNHEY and CDR2 as SMNVEV, both from the germline V gene (reference sequence). TCRbeta CDR3 regions were amplified from genomic DNA using the immunoSEQ Assay, a bias-controlled multiplex PCR. The source study handled its data this way. Nucleated cell counts per sample were estimated from amplification of reference gene primers within the assay. To quantify the absolute abundance of each unique TCRbeta CDR3 rearrangement, sequence reads were collapsed and filtered. For each sample, productive Simpson clonality was calculated as the square root of Simpson's diversity index across productive rearrangements. This is the immuneACCESS table as TCRdb keeps it, with only in-frame sequences that have V and J called. A part of the clones is gone; compared with another copy, unresolved V genes explain less than half, and the rest is unexplained. D and trimming were read from the DNA, whereas the V and J calls and clone size are those reported in that table. The sample records a few hundred thousand clones, over 75% of which are singletons. 3% to 4% of the sample is in the top ten clones.

The sequence was obtained from a woman in her sixties or seventies who had recovered from COVID-19. The chain was built from TRBV27 and TRBJ1-5; a tentative D match to TRBD1 spans 6 bases. Sequencing used PBMCs or T cells enriched from blood (not recorded which). The bases read TGTGCCAGCAGTCGGAGGACAGATAGCAATCAGCCCCAGCATTTT. Its protein product is CASSRRTDSNQPQHF.